This T cell receptor (beta chain) was sequenced in a study of blood T cell repertoires in COVID-19. Study information: T cells, B-cell-depleted T cells, or PBMCs provided the cDNA or gDNA that served as material.

Sequencing used immunoSEQ multiplex PCR; TCRdb keeps in-frame clones, though not all of them. The sample has some 220,000 clones, 65% to 90% seen once. Points on this clone: The junction differs from germline at one of its ends, possibly a read error.

Followed over time, Seattle patients had been enrolled while infection was active. The CDR3 runs to 14 residues. The germline V gene encodes CDR1 ENHRY and CDR2 SYGVKD. The chain recombines TRBV10-3 with TRBJ2-3, with TRBD1 identical over 8 bases. This clonotype was sampled from a woman aged 70-85 years with COVID-19, enrolled during active disease. The sequencing input was peripheral blood. CDR3 sequence (DNA): TGTGCCATCAGGCGGGCAGGGGGGACAGGTACGCAGTATTTT. Protein: CAIRRAGGTGTQYF.